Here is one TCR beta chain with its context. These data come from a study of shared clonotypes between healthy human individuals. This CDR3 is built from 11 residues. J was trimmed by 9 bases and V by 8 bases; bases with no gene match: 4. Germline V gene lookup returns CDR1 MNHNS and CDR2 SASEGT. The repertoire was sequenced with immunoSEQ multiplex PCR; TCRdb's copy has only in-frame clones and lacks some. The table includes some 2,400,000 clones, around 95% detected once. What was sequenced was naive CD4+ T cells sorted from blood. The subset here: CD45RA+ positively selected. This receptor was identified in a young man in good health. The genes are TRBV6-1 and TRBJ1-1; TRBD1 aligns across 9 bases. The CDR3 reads CASGGTGQAFF. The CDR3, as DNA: TGTGCCAGCGGGGGGACAGGGCAAGCTTTCTTT.